A single sample is the source of the 14 T cell receptor beta chains below, sequenced in a study of OX40 agonist ivuxolimab in advanced cancers. Profiling relied on immunoSEQ multiplex PCR, and the TCRdb table lists in-frame clones only, not all of them. Of 98,000 or so clones in the sample, approximately 91% were seen once. Sequences were derived from CD4+ or CD8+ T cells sorted from blood, sampled in a trial of the OX40 agonist ivuxolimab. The origin of the receptors is an adult with an advanced solid tumor such as melanoma, head and neck, liver or kidney cancer.

CDR3 DNA sequence: TGTGCCATCAGAACAGGGGGCCTGAACACTGAAGCTTTCTTT. The encoded protein is CAIRTGGLNTEAFF. The V call is TRBV10-3, the J call TRBJ1-1, with 9 bases matching TRBD1. The V gene's germline CDR1 is ENHRY and CDR2 SYGVKD. V dropped 6 bases and J dropped 0; count of bases not matched to a gene: 2. The CDR3 is 14 amino acids.

The chain uses TRBV18 and TRBJ1-1; no reliable D call. V lost 6 bases to trimming and J lost 1 base, with 9 bases between them. The germline V gene encodes CDR1 KGHSH and CDR2 LQKENI. The CDR3 has 13 residues. The CDR3 spells CASSTEGNTEAFF. The CDR3 DNA is TGTGCCAGCTCGACTGAGGGGAACACTGAAGCTTTCTTT. Drawing the rest from reference TRBV18 and TRBJ1-1, the complete variable domain is NAGVMQNPRHLVRRRGQEARLRCSPMKGHSHVYWYRQLPEEGLKFMVYLQKENIIDESGMPKERFSAEFPKEGPSILRIQQVVRGDSAAYFCASSTEGNTEAFFGQGTRLTVV.

The V call is TRBV14, the J call TRBJ2-3; 12 positions agree with TRBD1. V lost 5 bases, J lost 3 bases, and 12 bases stayed unmatched. Germline loops: CDR1 SGHDN, CDR2 FVKESK. The CDR3 sequence is 18 residues long. The DNA of the CDR3 is TGTGCCAGCAGCTCGGGACAGGGGGCTTCTAGAACGACAGATACGCAGTATTTT. Translation gives CASSSGQGASRTTDTQYF. The entire variable domain, with the rest obtained from reference TRBV14 and TRBJ2-3, is as follows: EAGVTQFPSHSVIEKGQTVTLRCDPISGHDNLYWYRRVMGKEIKFLLHFVKESKQDESGMPNNRFLAERTGGTYSTLKVQPAELEDSGVYFCASSSGQGASRTTDTQYFGPGTRLTVL.

V gene TRBV4-2 combines with J gene TRBJ2-3; D is uncertain. The germline gives CDR1 LGHNA, CDR2 YNFKEQ. This CDR3 comprises 17 residues. Trimming cost V 0 bases and J 2 bases, with 15 bases left between them. CDR3 bases: TGTGCCAGCAGCCAAGACCCGGACGGTCAGGACACAGATACGCAGTATTTT. Translated, it gives CASSQDPDGQDTDTQYF.

The rearrangement links TRBV7-8 to TRBJ2-1, with a tentative D call TRBD2 (5 bases). V was cut by 5 bases and J by 3 bases, with 14 bases left in between. The CDR3 is made up of 15 amino acids. The germline gives CDR1 SGHVS, CDR2 FQNEAQ. For the CDR3, the DNA is TGTGCCAGCAGCGCCAGGAGCGGAGACTACAATGAGCAGTTCTTC. Amino acids: CASSARSGDYNEQFF. The whole variable domain, remainder taken from reference TRBV7-8 and TRBJ2-1, is GAGVSQSPRYKVAKRGQDVALRCDPISGHVSLFWYQQALGQGPEFLTYFQNEAQLDKSGLPSDRFFAERPEGSVSTLKIQRTQQEDSAVYLCASSARSGDYNEQFFGPGTRLTVL.

The chain has TRBV2 and TRBJ2-2; D ambiguous. The CDR3 loop spans 13 amino acids. V lost 6 bases and J 11 bases, leaving 16 bases between the germline ends. In germline, CDR1 is SNHLY, CDR2 FYNNEI. Here the CDR3 reads CASSHDVSRELFF. For the CDR3, the DNA is TGTGCCAGCAGCCACGACGTATCCCGAGAGCTGTTTTTT.

This rearrangement joins TRBV30 to TRBJ1-4; D is unclear. Per germline, CDR1 GTSNPN and CDR2 SVGIG (reference sequence). Trimming took off 6 bases at V and 0 bases at J, with 11 bases between the two ends. This CDR3 has 14 amino acids. CDR3 bases: TGTGCCTGTCATGGACGGGCAACTAATGAAAAACTGTTTTTT. It encodes CACHGRATNEKLFF.

This rearrangement joins TRBV4-1 to TRBJ2-6; D ambiguous. Germline V CDR1 and CDR2: MGHRA, YSYEKL. The CDR3 totals 16 residues. The ends were cut back, 1 base at V and 0 bases at J, with 7 bases in the middle. In DNA form, the CDR3 reads TGCGCCAGCAGCCAAGCCCCCCACTCTGGGGCCAACGTCCTGACTTTC. Its protein is CASSQAPHSGANVLTF.

This rearrangement joins TRBV7-9 to TRBJ2-1, with D unresolved. Looked up from germline, CDR1 is SEHNR and CDR2 is FQNEAQ (reference sequence). V lost 6 bases and J lost 5, with 5 bases in between. The CDR3 has 11 amino acids. The CDR3 DNA reads as TGTGCCAGCAGAGAAGACAATGAGCAGTTCTTC. As protein: CASREDNEQFF.

The gene calls are TRBV6-1 and TRBJ1-1; no definite D call. Germline CDR1 is MNHNS and CDR2 is SASEGT. The CDR3 is 13 amino acids. Trimming pared 11 bases from V and 3 bases from J, leaving 16 bases between. This CDR3 reads CAGATEGDTEAFF. In DNA form, the CDR3 reads TGTGCCGGCGCGACGGAGGGCGACACTGAAGCTTTCTTT.

V and J are TRBV6-1 and TRBJ1-6; D is unclear. Germline-derived CDR1 and CDR2 are MNHNS and SASEGT. V dropped 7 bases and J dropped 6 bases, with 13 bases sitting between them. This CDR3 comprises 14 residues. This chain's CDR3 is CASTPRHANSPLHF. In DNA form, the CDR3 reads TGTGCCAGCACTCCTCGACACGCTAATTCACCCCTCCACTTT.

The rearrangement joins TRBV27 to TRBJ1-4; D might be TRBD1 (6 bases). The CDR3 consists of 12 residues. Germline CDR1 reads MNHEY; CDR2 reads SMNVEV (reference sequence). V was cut by 8 bases and J by 8 bases, with 12 bases left in between. This CDR3 is CASGGTREKLFF. As DNA, the CDR3 is TGTGCCAGCGGCGGGACAAGGGAAAAACTGTTTTTT.

The chain has TRBV27 and TRBJ2-2; 13 bases fit TRBD2. CDR1 is MNHEY, CDR2 SMNVEV, per germline (reference sequence). Germline trimming cut 4 bases from V and 0 bases from J; bases unmatched to any gene: 8. There are 19 residues in the CDR3. The CDR3 nucleotides read TGTGCCAGCAGTTCCCGGGGACTAGCGGGACCCCCGAACACCGGGGAGCTGTTTTTT. Translating gives CASSSRGLAGPPNTGELFF.

This clone was seen a few times. J is TRBJ1-6 and V is TRBV30; no clear D. This CDR3 has 15 amino acids. V lost 2 bases and J 0 bases, leaving 8 bases between the germline ends. Germline assignment: CDR1 GTSNPN and CDR2 SVGIG (reference sequence). The CDR3 spells CAWSTDYSYNSPLHF. The CDR3 region has the DNA TGTGCCTGGAGTACAGATTACTCCTATAATTCACCCCTCCACTTT.